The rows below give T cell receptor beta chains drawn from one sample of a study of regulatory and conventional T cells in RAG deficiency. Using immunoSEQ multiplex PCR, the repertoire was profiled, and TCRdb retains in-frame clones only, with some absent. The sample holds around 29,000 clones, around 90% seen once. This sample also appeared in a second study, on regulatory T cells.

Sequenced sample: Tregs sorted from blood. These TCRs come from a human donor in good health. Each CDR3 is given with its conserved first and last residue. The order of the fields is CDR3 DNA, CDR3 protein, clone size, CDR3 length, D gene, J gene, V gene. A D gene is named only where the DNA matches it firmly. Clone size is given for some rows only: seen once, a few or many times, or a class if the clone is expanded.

cdr3_nt: TGTGCCAGCAGCGCCTGGACTAGCGGGGGTGCAGATACGCAGTATTTT; cdr3_aa: CASSAWTSGGADTQYF; clone_size: -; cdr3_length: 16; d_call: TRBD2; j_call: TRBJ2-3; v_call: TRBV11-3
cdr3_nt: TGTGCCAGCAGCTTACGGCACAGCTCGTATTATGGCTACACCTTC; cdr3_aa: CASSLRHSSYYGYTF; clone_size: -; cdr3_length: 15; d_call: -; j_call: TRBJ1-2; v_call: TRBV7-2
cdr3_nt: TGCGCCAGCAGCTTGCTGGGCGGCGAGCAGTACTTC; cdr3_aa: CASSLLGGEQYF; clone_size: -; cdr3_length: 12; d_call: -; j_call: TRBJ2-7; v_call: TRBV5-1
cdr3_nt: TGTGCCAGCTCACTCGGACACAATAATTCACCCCTCCACTTT; cdr3_aa: CASSLGHNNSPLHF; clone_size: few; cdr3_length: 14; d_call: -; j_call: TRBJ1-6; v_call: TRBV18
cdr3_nt: TGTGCCTGGGAGGAATTACCTGGGGCCAACGTCCTGACTTTC; cdr3_aa: CAWEELPGANVLTF; clone_size: -; cdr3_length: 14; d_call: -; j_call: TRBJ2-6; v_call: TRBV30
cdr3_nt: TGTGCCAGCAGCTTAGCGGCTAGCACCTACAATGAGCAGTTCTTC; cdr3_aa: CASSLAASTYNEQFF; clone_size: -; cdr3_length: 15; d_call: -; j_call: TRBJ2-1; v_call: TRBV11-3
cdr3_nt: TGTGCCAGCAGCCGGGACAGGCCTCGGAATGAGCAGTTCTTC; cdr3_aa: CASSRDRPRNEQFF; clone_size: -; cdr3_length: 14; d_call: TRBD1; j_call: TRBJ2-1; v_call: TRBV7-2
cdr3_nt: TGTGCCAGCAGTGGACGGACCAACACCGGGGAGCTGTTTTTT; cdr3_aa: CASSGRTNTGELFF; clone_size: -; cdr3_length: 14; d_call: -; j_call: TRBJ2-2; v_call: TRBV6-6
cdr3_nt: TGTGCCAGCAGTTACTCGAGAGCGGGGGTTTACAATGAGCAGTTCTTC; cdr3_aa: CASSYSRAGVYNEQFF; clone_size: -; cdr3_length: 16; d_call: TRBD2; j_call: TRBJ2-1; v_call: TRBV6-5
cdr3_nt: TGTGCCAGCAGTGATGGTGGCAGGGGGGGTGACACTGAAGCTTTCTTT; cdr3_aa: CASSDGGRGGDTEAFF; clone_size: -; cdr3_length: 16; d_call: TRBD1; j_call: TRBJ1-1; v_call: TRBV2
cdr3_nt: TGCAGCGTTGGGGGGGCCTGGGGCTACACCTTC; cdr3_aa: CSVGGAWGYTF; clone_size: once; cdr3_length: 11; d_call: -; j_call: TRBJ1-2; v_call: TRBV29-1